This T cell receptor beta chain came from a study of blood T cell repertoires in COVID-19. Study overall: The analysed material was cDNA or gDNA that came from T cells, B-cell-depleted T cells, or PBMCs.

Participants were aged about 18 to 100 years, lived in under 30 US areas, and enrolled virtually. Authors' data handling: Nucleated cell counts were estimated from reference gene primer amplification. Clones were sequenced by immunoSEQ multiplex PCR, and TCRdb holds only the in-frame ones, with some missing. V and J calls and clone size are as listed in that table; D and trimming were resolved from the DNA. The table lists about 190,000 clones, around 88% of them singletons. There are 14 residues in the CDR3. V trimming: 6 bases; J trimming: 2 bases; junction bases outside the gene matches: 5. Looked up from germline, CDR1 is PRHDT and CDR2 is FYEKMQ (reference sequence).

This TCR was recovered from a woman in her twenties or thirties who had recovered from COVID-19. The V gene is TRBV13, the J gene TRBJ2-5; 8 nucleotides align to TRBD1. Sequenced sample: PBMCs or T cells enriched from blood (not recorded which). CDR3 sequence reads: CASSFTGGQETQYF. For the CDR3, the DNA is TGTGCCAGCAGTTTTACAGGGGGGCAAGAGACCCAGTACTTC.